The clone carrying this T cell receptor (beta chain) showed up just a few times. This sample is part of a study of T cells in Graves' hyperthyroidism and ophthalmopathy. Germline assignment: CDR1 SGHVS and CDR2 FQNEAQ. The CDR3 loop spans 14 amino acids. V lost 4 bases and J lost 5, with 14 bases in between. Amplification yielded TCR beta CDR3 regions, with RNA transcripts as the source. An initial round of RT-PCR targeting the TCR CDR3 relied on the HTBI primer set. A single record per CDR3 protein comes from TCRdb applying MiXCR to the multiplex PCR reads. The sample includes roughly 500,000 distinct CDR3 sequences, 40% to 55% of them seen just once.

The receptor was isolated from an adult woman with Graves' disease, either hyperthyroidism or ophthalmopathy (not recorded which). The chain joins TRBV7-8 to TRBJ2-5, with D perhaps given as TRBD1 or TRBD2 (7 bases each). Sequencing was carried out using peripheral blood or thyroid tissue (not recorded which). Here the CDR3 reads CASSYPGGGETQYF. The CDR3 DNA is TGTGCCAGCAGCTACCCAGGGGGGGGGGAGACCCAGTACTTC.